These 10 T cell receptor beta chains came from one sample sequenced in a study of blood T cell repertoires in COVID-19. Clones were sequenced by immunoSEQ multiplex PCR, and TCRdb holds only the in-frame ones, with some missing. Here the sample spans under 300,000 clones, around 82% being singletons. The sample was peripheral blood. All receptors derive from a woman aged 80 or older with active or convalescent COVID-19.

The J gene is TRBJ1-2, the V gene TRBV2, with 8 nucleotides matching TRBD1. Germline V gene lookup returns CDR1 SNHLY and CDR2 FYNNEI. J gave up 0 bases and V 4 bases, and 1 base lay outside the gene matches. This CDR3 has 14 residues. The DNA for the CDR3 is TGTGCCAGCAGTGCGACAGGGGCTAACTATGGCTACACCTTC. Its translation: CASSATGANYGYTF.

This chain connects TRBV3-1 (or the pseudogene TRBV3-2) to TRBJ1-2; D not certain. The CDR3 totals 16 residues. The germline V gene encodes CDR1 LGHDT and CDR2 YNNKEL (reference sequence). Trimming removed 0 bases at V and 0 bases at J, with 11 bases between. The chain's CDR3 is CASSQDAPRANYGYTF. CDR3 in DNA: TGTGCCAGCAGCCAAGATGCCCCTCGAGCTAACTATGGCTACACCTTC.

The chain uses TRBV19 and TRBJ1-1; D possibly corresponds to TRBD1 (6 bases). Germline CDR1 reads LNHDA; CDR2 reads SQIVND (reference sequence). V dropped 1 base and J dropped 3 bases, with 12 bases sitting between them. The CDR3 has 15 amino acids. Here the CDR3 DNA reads TGTGCCAGTAGTATAGTGGGGGCCGGGGACACTGAAGCTTTCTTT. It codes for CASSIVGAGDTEAFF.

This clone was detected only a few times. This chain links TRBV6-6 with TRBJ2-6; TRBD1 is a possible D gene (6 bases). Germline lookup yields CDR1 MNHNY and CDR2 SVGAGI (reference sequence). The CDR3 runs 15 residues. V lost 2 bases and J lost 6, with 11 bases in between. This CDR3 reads CASSYVGAKANVLTF. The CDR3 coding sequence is TGTGCCAGCAGTTACGTGGGGGCAAAGGCCAACGTCCTGACTTTC.

The CDR3, as DNA: TGTGCCAGCAGCTTGGCCAGGGTGGCTAATGAAAAACTGTTTTTT. Protein product: CASSLARVANEKLFF. The chain has TRBV5-6 and TRBJ1-4, with D possibly TRBD1 on 5 matching bases. Germline-derived CDR1 and CDR2 are SGHDT and YYEEEE. CDR3 length equals 15 residues. Deletions cut 0 bases from V and 3 bases from J, with 9 bases between. The full variable domain, completed using reference TRBV5-6 and TRBJ1-4, is DAGVTQSPTHLIKTRGQQVTLRCSPKSGHDTVSWYQQALGQGPQFIFQYYEEEERQRGNFPDRFSGHQFPNYSSELNVNALLLGDSALYLCASSLARVANEKLFFGSGTQLSVL.

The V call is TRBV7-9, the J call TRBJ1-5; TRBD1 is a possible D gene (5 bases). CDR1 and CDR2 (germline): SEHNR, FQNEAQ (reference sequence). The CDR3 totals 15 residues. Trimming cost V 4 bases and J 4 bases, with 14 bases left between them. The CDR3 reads CASSSLAGLNQPQHF. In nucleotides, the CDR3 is TGTGCCAGCAGCTCCCTCGCGGGGCTGAATCAGCCCCAGCATTTT.

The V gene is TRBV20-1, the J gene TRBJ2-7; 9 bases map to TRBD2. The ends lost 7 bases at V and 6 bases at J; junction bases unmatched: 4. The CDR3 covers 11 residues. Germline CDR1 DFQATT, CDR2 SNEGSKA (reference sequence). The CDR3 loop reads CSVLAGFEQYF. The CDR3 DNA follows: TGCAGTGTCCTAGCGGGATTCGAGCAGTACTTC.

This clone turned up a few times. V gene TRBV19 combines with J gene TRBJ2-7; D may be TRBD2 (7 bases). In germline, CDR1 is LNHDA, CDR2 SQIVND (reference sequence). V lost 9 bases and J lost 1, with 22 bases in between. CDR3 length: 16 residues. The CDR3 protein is CASRVSGGGDSYEQYF. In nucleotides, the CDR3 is TGTGCCAGCCGGGTTTCCGGCGGGGGCGATTCCTACGAGCAGTACTTC.

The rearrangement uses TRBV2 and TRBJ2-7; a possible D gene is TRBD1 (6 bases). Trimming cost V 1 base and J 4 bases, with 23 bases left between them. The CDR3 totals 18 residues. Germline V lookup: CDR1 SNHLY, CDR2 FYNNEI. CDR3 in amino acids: CASSEVGMGAGIPYEQYF. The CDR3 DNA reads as TGTGCCAGCAGTGAAGTAGGTATGGGGGCAGGGATTCCGTACGAGCAGTACTTC. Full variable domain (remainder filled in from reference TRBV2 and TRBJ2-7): EPEVTQTPSHQVTQMGQEVILRCVPISNHLYFYWYRQILGQKVEFLVSFYNNEISEKSEIFDDQFSVERPDGSNFTLKIRSTKLEDSAMYFCASSEVGMGAGIPYEQYFGPGTRLTVT.

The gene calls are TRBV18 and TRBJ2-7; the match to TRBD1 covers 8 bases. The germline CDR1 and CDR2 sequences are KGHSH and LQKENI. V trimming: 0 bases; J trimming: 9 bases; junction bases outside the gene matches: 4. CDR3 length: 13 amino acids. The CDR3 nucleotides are TGTGCCAGCTCACCACCAGGACAGGGAGGGCAGTACTTC. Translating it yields CASSPPGQGGQYF.